The 14 T cell receptor beta chains below come from one sample, sequenced in a study of blood T cell repertoires in COVID-19. The assay was immunoSEQ multiplex PCR, and TCRdb's table has in-frame clones only and misses some. The table has about 260,000 clones, roughly four fifths seen once. Sequences were obtained from peripheral blood. Every receptor here comes from a woman over 75 with acute or convalescent COVID-19.

The chain carries TRBV5-1 and TRBJ1-1; 11 bases line up with TRBD1. The CDR3 contains 15 residues. The germline gives CDR1 SGHRS, CDR2 YFSETQ. The V gene end was trimmed by 0 bases and the J gene end by 5 bases; junction bases not matched to a gene: 3. CDR3 DNA sequence: TGCGCCAGCAGCTTGGGGACAGGGGGCTTTACTGAAGCTTTCTTT. It codes for CASSLGTGGFTEAFF.

The chain recombines TRBV27 with TRBJ2-1; 7 bases line up with TRBD2. V shed 5 bases, J shed 2 bases, and the junction held 9 bases outside the gene matches. CDR1 and CDR2 from the germline V gene are MNHEY and SMNVEV (reference sequence). The CDR3 runs to 16 residues. The CDR3 coding sequence is TGTGCCAGCAGTCTCGGGGGGAGAATAACCTACAATGAGCAGTTCTTC. Translating gives CASSLGGRITYNEQFF.

This clone has only one observation. An end of the junction differs from the germline gene, which may be a read error. The same CDR3 also results from other DNA sequences found in this sample. This CDR3 is CASSQGGRDTEAFF. For the CDR3, the DNA is TGTGCCAGCAGTCAAGGGGGCAGGGACACTGAAGCTTTCTTT. The chain combines TRBV4-2 with TRBJ1-1; 7 bases match TRBD1. Germline CDR1 is LGHNA and CDR2 is YNFKEQ. The CDR3 is made up of 14 amino acids.

This clone was detected a few times. The V call is TRBV7-2, the J call TRBJ1-4; D is unresolved. V was shortened by 3 bases and J by 2 bases, with 7 bases between the two germline ends. This CDR3 is 14 amino acids long. Germline loops: CDR1 SGHTA, CDR2 FQGNSA. CDR3 sequence reads: CASSFRATNEKLFF. CDR3 coding DNA: TGTGCCAGCAGCTTCCGAGCGACTAATGAAAAACTGTTTTTT. The full variable domain, completed using reference TRBV7-2 and TRBJ1-4, is GAGVSQSPSNKVTEKGKDVELRCDPISGHTALYWYRQSLGQGLEFLIYFQGNSAPDKSGLPSDRFSAERTGGSVSTLTIQRTQQEDSAVYLCASSFRATNEKLFFGSGTQLSVL.

V is TRBV2 and J is TRBJ2-1; the match to TRBD2 covers 11 bases. The CDR3 loop spans 15 amino acids. V shed 4 bases, J shed 2 bases, and the junction held 1 base outside the gene matches. Per germline, CDR1 SNHLY and CDR2 FYNNEI. The CDR3 is CASSVTSGAYNEQFF. The CDR3 bases are TGTGCCAGCAGTGTGACTAGCGGGGCCTACAATGAGCAGTTCTTC.

J is TRBJ2-5 and V is TRBV28, with a tentative D call TRBD1 (6 bases). The germline V gene encodes CDR1 MDHEN and CDR2 SYDVKM. The germline V and J ends were trimmed by 6 bases and 2 bases, with 19 bases remaining between them. This CDR3 comprises 16 residues. The CDR3 region is CASRPELGAGQETQYF. The CDR3 bases are TGTGCCAGCAGACCAGAATTGGGGGCCGGTCAAGAGACCCAGTACTTC. Variable domain in full (rest from reference TRBV28 and TRBJ2-5): DVKVTQSSRYLVKRTGEKVFLECVQDMDHENMFWYRQDPGLGLRLIYFSYDVKMKEKGDIPEGYSVSREKKERFSLILESASTNQTSMYLCASRPELGAGQETQYFGPGTRLLVL.

The V call is TRBV19, the J call TRBJ2-7; the match to TRBD1 covers 7 bases. The CDR3 sequence is 14 residues long. The germline V gene has CDR1 LNHDA and CDR2 SQIVND (reference sequence). V shed 6 bases, J shed 7 bases, and the junction held 12 bases outside the gene matches. In DNA, the CDR3 is TGTGCCAGTAGATCGGGGACAGTGAATGATGAGCAGTACTTC. Protein: CASRSGTVNDEQYF.

A word on this clone: This sample also contains other DNA sequences that code for the same CDR3. CDR3 in DNA: TGTGCCAGCAGTTTGAGGAATCAGCCCCAGCATTTT. Protein product: CASSLRNQPQHF. The chain uses TRBV28 and TRBJ1-5; no clear D gene. The CDR3 sequence is 12 residues long. The V end was cut by 3 bases, the J end by 4 bases, with 4 bases between. Germline lookup yields CDR1 MDHEN and CDR2 SYDVKM.

This clone appeared a single time. The gene calls are TRBV6-4 and TRBJ1-5; D remains unclear. This CDR3 comprises 14 residues. CDR1 is MRHNA, CDR2 SNTAGT, per germline. Trimming left V 7 bases short and J 6 bases short, with 16 bases between. The CDR3 sequence: CASIPDMPRQPQHF. CDR3 bases: TGTGCCAGCATCCCTGACATGCCTCGTCAGCCCCAGCATTTT.

This clone was counted only a few times. The gene calls are TRBV13 and TRBJ2-2; the D gene is possibly TRBD2 (5 bases). The CDR3 covers 17 residues. The V and J ends lost 1 base and 6 bases respectively, with 18 bases between them. The V gene's germline CDR1 is PRHDT and CDR2 FYEKMQ (reference sequence). DNA of the CDR3: TGTGCCAGCAGCTTAGCCCTCGGTAGCCTCGGGGCCGGGGAGCTGTTTTTT. It specifies CASSLALGSLGAGELFF.

This rearrangement joins TRBV7-2 to TRBJ2-7, with 10 bases aligning to TRBD2. The germline V gene has CDR1 SGHTA and CDR2 FQGNSA. CDR3 length equals 18 residues. The ends lost 6 bases at V and 2 bases at J; junction bases unmatched: 16. The CDR3 loop is CASSPTTSGPRSTYEQYF. The CDR3, as DNA: TGTGCCAGCAGTCCCACGACTAGCGGGCCAAGATCAACCTACGAGCAGTACTTC.

The V call is TRBV4-1, the J call TRBJ1-2; 12 bases are shared with TRBD1. The CDR3 is 17 amino acids. Germline V lookup: CDR1 MGHRA, CDR2 YSYEKL. Trimming at V came to 4 bases and at J to 8 bases, leaving 14 bases not matched to a gene. The CDR3, as DNA: TGCGCCAGCAGCCCCAACTCCGGGACAGGGGGCCTTTGGGGCTACACCTTC. Residues: CASSPNSGTGGLWGYTF.

CDR3 region: CASSYGGGPTNEQFF. Here the CDR3 DNA reads TGTGCCAGCAGTTACGGCGGGGGCCCCACCAATGAGCAGTTCTTC. The chain couples TRBV6-5 to TRBJ2-1, with D maybe TRBD2 (7 bases). The CDR3 is 15 amino acids. Germline V CDR1 and CDR2: MNHEY, SVGAGI. Trimming removed 2 bases from V and 6 bases from J, with 14 bases in between.

This chain uses TRBV18 with TRBJ1-2, with 9 bases lining up with TRBD1. CDR1 is KGHSH, CDR2 LQKENI, per germline. The V segment lost 6 bases and the J segment 4 bases; nucleotides outside the gene matches: 9. This CDR3 contains 15 residues. CDR3 in DNA: TGTGCCAGCTCCCTACCGGGACAGGGATTCTATGGCTACACCTTC. Residues: CASSLPGQGFYGYTF.